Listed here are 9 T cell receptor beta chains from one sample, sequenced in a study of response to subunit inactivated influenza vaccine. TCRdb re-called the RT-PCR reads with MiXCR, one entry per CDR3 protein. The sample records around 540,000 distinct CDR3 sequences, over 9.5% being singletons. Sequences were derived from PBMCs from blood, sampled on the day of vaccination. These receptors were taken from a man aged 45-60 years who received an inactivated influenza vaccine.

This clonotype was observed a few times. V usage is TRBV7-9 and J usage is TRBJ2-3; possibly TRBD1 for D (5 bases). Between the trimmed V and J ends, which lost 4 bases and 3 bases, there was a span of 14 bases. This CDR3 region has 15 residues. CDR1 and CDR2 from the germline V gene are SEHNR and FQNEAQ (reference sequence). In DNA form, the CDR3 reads TGTGCCAGCAGCTCCGGCTATCAGGGAACAGATACGCAGTATTTT. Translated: CASSSGYQGTDTQYF.

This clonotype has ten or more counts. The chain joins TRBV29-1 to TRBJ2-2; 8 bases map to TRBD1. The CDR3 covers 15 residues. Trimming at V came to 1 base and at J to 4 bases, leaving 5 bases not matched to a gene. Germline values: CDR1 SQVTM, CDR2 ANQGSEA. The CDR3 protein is CSVEGTGRSTGELFF. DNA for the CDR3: TGCAGCGTTGAAGGGACAGGGAGGAGCACCGGGGAGCTGTTTTTT.

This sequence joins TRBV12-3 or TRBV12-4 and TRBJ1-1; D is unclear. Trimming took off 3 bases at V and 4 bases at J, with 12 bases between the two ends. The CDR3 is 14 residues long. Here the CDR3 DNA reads TGTGCCAGCAGTTTGAGTCAACTTGTCACTGAAGCTTTCTTT. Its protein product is CASSLSQLVTEAFF.

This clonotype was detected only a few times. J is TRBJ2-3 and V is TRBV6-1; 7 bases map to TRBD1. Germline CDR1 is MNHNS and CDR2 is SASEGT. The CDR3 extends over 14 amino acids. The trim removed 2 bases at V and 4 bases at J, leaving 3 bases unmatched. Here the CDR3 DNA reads TGTGCCAGCAGTGAAAGGCAGGGGGCAGATACGCAGTATTTT. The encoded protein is CASSERQGADTQYF.

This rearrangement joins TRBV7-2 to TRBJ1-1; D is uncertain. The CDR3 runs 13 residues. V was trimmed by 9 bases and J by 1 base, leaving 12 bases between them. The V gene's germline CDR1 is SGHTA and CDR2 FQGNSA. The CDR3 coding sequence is TGTGCCAGTAAGAACAGCTGGAACACTGAAGCTTTCTTT. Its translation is CASKNSWNTEAFF.

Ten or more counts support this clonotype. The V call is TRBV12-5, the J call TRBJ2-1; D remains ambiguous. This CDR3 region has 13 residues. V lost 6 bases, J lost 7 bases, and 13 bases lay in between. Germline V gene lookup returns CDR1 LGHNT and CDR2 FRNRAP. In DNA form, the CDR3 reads TGTGCTAGTGGCTCCCTAGGCCTAAATGAGCAGTTCTTC. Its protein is CASGSLGLNEQFF.

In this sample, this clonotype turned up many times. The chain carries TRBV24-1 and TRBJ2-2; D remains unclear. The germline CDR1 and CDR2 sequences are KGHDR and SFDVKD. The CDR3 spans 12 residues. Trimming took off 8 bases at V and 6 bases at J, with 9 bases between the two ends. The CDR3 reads CATKGSPGELFF. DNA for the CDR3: TGTGCCACCAAGGGATCCCCCGGGGAGCTGTTTTTT.

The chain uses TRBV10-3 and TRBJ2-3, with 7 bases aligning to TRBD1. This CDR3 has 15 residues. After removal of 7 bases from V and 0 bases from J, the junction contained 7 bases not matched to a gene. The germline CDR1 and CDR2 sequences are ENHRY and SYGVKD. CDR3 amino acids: CAITAGGTSTDTQYF. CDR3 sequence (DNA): TGTGCCATCACGGCAGGGGGTACTAGCACAGATACGCAGTATTTT.

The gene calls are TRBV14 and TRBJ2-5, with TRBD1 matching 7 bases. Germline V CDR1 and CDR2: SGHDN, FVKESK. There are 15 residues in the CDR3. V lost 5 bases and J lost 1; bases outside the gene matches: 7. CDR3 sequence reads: CASSNDRVGQETQYF. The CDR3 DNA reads TGTGCCAGCAGCAACGACAGGGTTGGCCAAGAGACCCAGTACTTC.